This T cell receptor (beta chain) was identified during a study of human T cells and chemical hapten exposure. Time point: healthy volunteer bleed at 6 weeks. It was unfractionated whole blood from which total RNA was extracted. This clonotype was counted many times. Trimming stripped 4 bases from V and 3 bases from J, with 16 bases between. CDR3 size: 16 residues. The germline CDR1 and CDR2 sequences are LNHDA and SQIVND (reference sequence). Library preparation tagged each individual cDNA molecule with a unique molecular identifier. From the RACE reads, TCRdb called clonotypes with MiXCR, one entry per CDR3 protein. This sample has more than 35,000 distinct CDR3 sequences, with about 3.5% found just once.

The TCR was taken from a human donor in good health. Some clones in this sample may be carry-over from other donors' samples. The sequencing input was whole blood. The V gene is TRBV19, the J gene TRBJ1-5, with a tentative D call TRBD1 (5 bases). CDR3 loop: CASSKAAGLNNQPQHF. The CDR3 DNA is TGTGCCAGTAGTAAGGCGGCAGGGCTTAACAATCAGCCCCAGCATTTT.